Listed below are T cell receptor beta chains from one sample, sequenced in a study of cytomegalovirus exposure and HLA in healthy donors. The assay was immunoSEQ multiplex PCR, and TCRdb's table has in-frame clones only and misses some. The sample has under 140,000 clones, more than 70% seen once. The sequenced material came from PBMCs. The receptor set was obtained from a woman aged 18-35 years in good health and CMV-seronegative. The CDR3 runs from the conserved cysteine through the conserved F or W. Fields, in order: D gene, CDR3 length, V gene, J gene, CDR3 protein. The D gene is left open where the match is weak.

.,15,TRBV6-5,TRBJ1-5,CASSPEGSRNQPQHF
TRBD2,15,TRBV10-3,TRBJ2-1,CAITPGLAGRNEQFF
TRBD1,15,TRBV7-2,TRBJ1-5,CASRGQGQSNQPQHF
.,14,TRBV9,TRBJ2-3,CASSVSLRGDTQYF
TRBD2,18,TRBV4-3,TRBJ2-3,CASSQGLAGDTSTDTQYF
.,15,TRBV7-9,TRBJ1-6,CASRHRERVGSPLHF
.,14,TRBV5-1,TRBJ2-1,CASRSGGPNNEQFF
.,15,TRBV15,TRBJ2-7,CATSPGRGSSYEQYF
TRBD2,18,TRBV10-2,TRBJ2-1,CASSESAPGLAGAGEQFF
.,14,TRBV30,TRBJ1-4,CAWSVEWGDEKLFF
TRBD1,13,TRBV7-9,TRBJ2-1,CASSRTGGNEQFF
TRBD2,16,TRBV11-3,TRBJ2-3,CASSLAGGGHTDTQYF
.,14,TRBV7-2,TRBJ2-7,CASSPGGNVYEQYF
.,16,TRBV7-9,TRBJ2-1,CASSQEGRMAYNEQFF
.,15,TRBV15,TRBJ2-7,CATSREGSLRGEQYF
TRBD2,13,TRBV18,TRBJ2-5,CASSPGTKETQYF
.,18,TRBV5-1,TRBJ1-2,CASSSTTTLTGNRGGYTF
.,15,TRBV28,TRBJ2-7,CASSPLGGSSYEQYF
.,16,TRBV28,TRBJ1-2,CASSFQRQGGNYGYTF
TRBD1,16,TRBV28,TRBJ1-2,CASSLGQGVINYGYTF
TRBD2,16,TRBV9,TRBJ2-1,CASSPWTSGGAREQFF
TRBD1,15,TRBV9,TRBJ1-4,CASSVEGQPSEKLFF
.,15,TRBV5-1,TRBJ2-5,CASSLVTDSSRTQYF
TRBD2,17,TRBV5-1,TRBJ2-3,CASTHRGLAGGTDTQYF
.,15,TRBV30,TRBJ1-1,CAWSENHRVATEAFF
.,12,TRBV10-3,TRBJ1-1,CAMSGQNTEAFF